This T cell receptor beta chain was found in a study of CD8+ T cells in alopecia areata. Extracted from the samples, RNA was reverse transcribed into cDNA to serve as the sequencing template. The table came from immunoSEQ multiplex PCR; TCRdb's copy has only in-frame clones and leaves some out. The sample lists 200,000 to 250,000 clones; 67% were seen once. The V gene's germline CDR1 is GTSNPN and CDR2 SVGIG (reference sequence). V was trimmed by 3 bases and J by 1 base, leaving 4 bases between them. This CDR3 comprises 13 residues. This clonotype was obtained from a human donor with alopecia areata. The sequencing here drew on CD4+ T cells sorted from blood, taken at week 0. The chain carries TRBV30 and TRBJ2-6; D is unclear. CDR3 sequence: CAWSPSGANVLTF. Written as DNA, the CDR3 is TGTGCCTGGAGCCCATCTGGGGCCAACGTCCTGACTTTC.